Listed below are T cell receptor beta chains from one sample, sequenced in a study of T cells in Graves' hyperthyroidism and ophthalmopathy. TCRdb processed the multiplex PCR reads anew with MiXCR; each CDR3 protein has one entry. The sample records more than 550,000 distinct CDR3 sequences, just under 45% being singletons. The sample was peripheral blood or thyroid tissue (not recorded which). The receptors come from an adult man with Graves' disease, either hyperthyroidism or ophthalmopathy (not recorded which). Both conserved end residues are part of each CDR3. Fields, in order: J gene, clone size, CDR3 length, D gene, V gene, CDR3 protein, CDR3 DNA. The D gene is left open where the match is weak. Size is stated for part of the rows, as once, few or many counts, or as a class when the clone is expanded.

>TRBJ2-1|NA|11|NA|TRBV20-1
CSARDHNEQFF
TGCAGTGCTAGAGACCACAATGAGCAGTTCTTC
>TRBJ2-7|NA|15|TRBD1|TRBV5-1
CASSPGLDRAYEQYF
TGTGCCAGCAGCCCGGGATTAGACAGGGCCTACGAGCAGTACTTC
>TRBJ1-1|few|12|NA|TRBV15
CATGEGGTEAFF
TGTGCCACCGGGGAGGGCGGCACTGAAGCTTTCTTT
>TRBJ1-6|NA|15|NA|TRBV10-3
CASRGSRVTGSPLHF
TGTGCCAGCAGAGGCTCCAGGGTTACAGGTTCACCCCTCCACTTT
>TRBJ1-2|NA|14|TRBD1|TRBV20-1
CSANNRGVNYGYTF
TGCAGTGCTAATAACAGGGGGGTCAACTATGGCTACACCTTC
>TRBJ2-7|NA|14|NA|TRBV7-8
CASSQDFRGFEQYF
TGTGCCAGCAGCCAAGATTTTAGGGGGTTCGAGCAGTACTTC
>TRBJ1-5|NA|14|NA|TRBV6-1
CASSGEGYNQPQHF
TGTGCCAGCAGTGGCGAAGGGTATAATCAGCCCCAGCATTTT
>TRBJ1-4|once|17|TRBD1|TRBV7-9
CASSLRASGTGGEKLFF
TGTGCCAGCAGCTTGAGGGCTAGCGGGACAGGAGGTGAAAAACTGTTTTTT
>TRBJ1-1|NA|13|NA|TRBV5-1
CASSIKLNTEAFF
TGCGCCAGCAGCATTAAATTGAACACTGAAGCTTTCTTT
>TRBJ2-5|NA|14|TRBD2|TRBV7-6
CASSLAAGGETQYF
TGTGCCAGCAGCTTAGCGGCGGGGGGCGAGACCCAGTACTTC
>TRBJ2-7|NA|13|NA|TRBV19
CATTGYQSYEQYF
TGTGCCACCACAGGGTACCAATCCTACGAGCAGTACTTC
>TRBJ1-3|few|14|NA|TRBV20-1
CSARKGHSGNTIYF
TGCAGTGCTAGAAAGGGACACTCTGGAAACACCATATATTTT
>TRBJ1-1|many|13|NA|TRBV10-3
CAISELKNTEAFF
TGTGCCATCAGTGAGCTTAAGAACACTGAAGCTTTCTTT
>TRBJ1-6|many|13|NA|TRBV5-5
CASSLVRNSPLHF
TGTGCCAGCAGCTTGGTTCGAAATTCACCCCTCCACTTT
>TRBJ1-5|once|13|NA|TRBV7-9
CASSRHDNQPQHF
TGTGCCAGCAGCAGACACGACAATCAGCCCCAGCATTTT
>TRBJ1-2|many|14|NA|TRBV19
CASSKQGSVYGYTF
TGTGCCAGTAGTAAGCAGGGGAGTGTCTATGGCTACACCTTC
>TRBJ2-5|NA|14|NA|TRBV29-1
CSAIEGREGETQYF
TGCAGCGCCATAGAGGGACGGGAAGGAGAGACCCAGTACTTC
>TRBJ1-5|NA|12|NA|TRBV25-1
CASRVTGQPQHF
TGTGCCAGCAGGGTTACCGGGCAGCCCCAGCATTTT
>TRBJ2-3|many|13|NA|TRBV29-1
CSVLRTATDTQYF
TGCAGCGTTCTACGGACTGCCACAGATACGCAGTATTTT
>TRBJ1-3|NA|11|NA|TRBV29-1
CSVDPANTIYF
TGCAGCGTTGATCCCGCGAACACCATATATTTT
>TRBJ1-1|NA|14|TRBD1|TRBV19
CASTWDRGHTEAFF
TGTGCCAGTACCTGGGACAGGGGACACACTGAAGCTTTCTTT
>TRBJ1-2|NA|13|TRBD1|TRBV10-3
CAISAGGSLPYTF
TGTGCCATCAGTGCAGGGGGCAGCCTTCCCTACACCTTC
>TRBJ1-4|NA|17|TRBD1|TRBV15
CATSVGRQGSTNEKLFF
TGTGCCACCAGCGTCGGGAGACAGGGCTCAACTAATGAAAAACTGTTTTTT
>TRBJ1-6|NA|15|TRBD1|TRBV10-3
CASSESGGWSSPLHF
TGTGCCAGCAGTGAGTCAGGGGGATGGAGTTCACCCCTCCACTTT
>TRBJ1-3|NA|13|TRBD1|TRBV29-1
CSVAGQEQNTIYF
TGCAGCGTTGCGGGACAGGAACAGAACACCATATATTTT
>TRBJ1-1|NA|14|NA|TRBV19
CASSIWAGNTEAFF
TGTGCCAGTAGTATTTGGGCAGGGAACACTGAAGCTTTCTTT
>TRBJ1-5|few|14|NA|TRBV19
CASNLGRNNQPQHF
TGTGCCAGTAATCTCGGCAGGAACAATCAGCCCCAGCATTTT
>TRBJ2-5|NA|14|NA|TRBV20-1
CSARVGGYQETQYF
TGCAGTGCTAGAGTTGGGGGGTACCAAGAGACCCAGTACTTC
>TRBJ2-7|NA|13|TRBD1|TRBV7-2
CASSAGDSGEQYF
TGTGCCAGCAGTGCCGGGGACAGTGGCGAGCAGTACTTC
>TRBJ1-3|few|15|NA|TRBV5-1
CASSQEGESGNTIYF
TGCGCCAGCAGCCAAGAGGGGGAGTCTGGAAACACCATATATTTT
>TRBJ2-7|NA|15|TRBD2|TRBV7-8
CASSQVQRGTYEQYF
TGCGCCAGCAGCCAAGTACAGCGGGGAACATACGAGCAGTACTTC
>TRBJ1-1|NA|14|NA|TRBV25-1
CASVVGGALTEAFF
TGTGCCAGCGTTGTAGGGGGGGCTTTGACTGAAGCTTTCTTT